Included here is one T cell receptor beta chain sequence, with context. Its antigen is currently unknown. Amplification of TCR beta CDR3 regions was performed using RNA transcripts as template. Carried out on the TCR CDR3, a first-round RT-PCR used the HTBI primer set. TCRdb recomputed calls from the multiplex PCR reads with MiXCR, one row per CDR3 protein. The sample yields approximately 600,000 distinct CDR3 sequences, around 20% seen once. Germline V gene sequence: CDR1 DFQATT, CDR2 SNEGSKA (reference sequence). Trimming cost V 4 bases and J 2 bases; bases outside gene matches: 6. The CDR3 spans 14 residues. The data were taken from a study of T cells in Graves' hyperthyroidism and ophthalmopathy. Regarding the study as a whole: Most clonotypes expanded in the thyroid (above 0.001) were also present in blood.

The receptor was isolated from a man aged 25 to 40 with Graves' ophthalmopathy. The sequenced material came from blood. This rearrangement joins TRBV20-1 to TRBJ2-7, with 9 positions matching TRBD1. CDR3 nucleotide sequence: TGCAGTGCTACCGGACAGGGGAACCCCTACGAGCAGTACTTC. Its protein product is CSATGQGNPYEQYF.